Detailed here is one T cell receptor (beta chain). The antigen it binds to is not known. No quality values exist for individual bases; no much larger clone is one base distant. In the germline V gene, CDR1 corresponds to SGHRS and CDR2 to YFSETQ. Trimming takes 0 bases from V and 2 bases from J, and the germline ends sit 14 bases apart. From the cysteine through the phenylalanine, the CDR3 covers 16 amino acids. Kept here is only the CDR3 DNA, which spans 48 bases and is read in frame from base 1. These data come from a study of blood T cells in healthy people across ages (dated by TCRdb to between 2014 and 2016). Study-level background: In model experiments, roughly one uniquely barcoded TCR beta cDNA molecule per two T cells was captured by template switching. The study measured age-related changes in TCR beta repertoire diversity using deep sequencing normalized with unique cDNA molecular identifiers. Donors were grouped into four age groups: young (average 16 years), middle-aged (under 40), aged (about 59) and long-lived (around 80). Donors of different ages were randomly distributed across sequencing lanes to avoid experimental bias. Using the same blood draw, the study looked at two additional independent replicas of 1 million unique cDNA reads for two donors, one aged 18 to 29 and the other aged 80 or older. The study at large found these results: Compared with the aged group, more naive CD4+ T cells, fewer expanded clones and increased TCR diversity were shown by the long-lived group, suggesting age selection. Estimates of total diversity based on one million sequenced T cells were considered lower bounds and underestimates. A strong correlation was found between observed TCR beta diversity and the percentage of naive T cells measured by flow cytometry. Donor CMV infection status was unknown, potentially confounding age-related changes in expanded clonotypes. As age increased, observed TCR beta diversity per million T cells dropped in a roughly linear way, and a significant reduction was already evident by age roughly 40. Bulk unsorted PBMC profiling prevented conclusive comparison of naive and antigen-experienced compartments.

Library creation used 5' RACE. A second PCR of roughly 6 to 11 cycles was run with a J-beta primer mix and a sample-barcoded 5' primer. Each TCR beta cDNA molecule received a unique molecular identifier from a template-switch 5' adaptor carrying 12 random nucleotides. At least 3 million CDR3-containing paired-end reads were obtained from each sample. First-strand cDNA synthesis was performed from all RNA using the Mint cDNA synthesis kit, with priming by a TRBC-specific oligonucleotide. Following uracil-DNA glycosylase treatment, all cDNA underwent a first 18-cycle PCR with the universal primers M1SS and BC2_uni_R. For the original study's pipeline: For normalization, 1 million high-quality reads, each with a distinct molecular identifier, were randomly selected from each sample. Reads sharing molecular identifiers were discarded rather than binned into consensus sequences. CDR3 identification, clonotype clustering and error correction used MiTCR with a Q25 quality threshold and the strictest error-elimination algorithm. A nonparametric unseen species model with Euler transformation was used to estimate a lower bound on total TCR beta diversity. TCRdb reran the public reads through fastp at Q25 and MiXCR, keeping productive beta chains. Identical CDR3 proteins give one entry, which carries the most common genes and DNA. The V and J calls reflect TCRdb's pipeline rather than the authors' work. The sample includes fewer than 2 million distinct CDR3 sequences, with roughly two fifths observed a single time. 23% of the sample rests with the top ten.

The 40 or so donors, aged about 6 to 90 years, were systemically healthy Caucasian individuals from Russia. About 9.6 milliliters of peripheral blood were collected from each donor into EDTA-treated Vacutainer tubes. Ficoll-Paque density-gradient centrifugation was used to isolate PBMCs, with at least 7 million per sample. Trizol reagent was used to extract total RNA from the PBMCs, yielding at least 6 micrograms per sample. For every donor, flow cytometry on a PBMC aliquot measured the percentage of naive CD45RAhigh/CD27high T cells. Here the chain combines TRBV5-1 and TRBJ1-2; the best D guess is TRBD1, with 5 bases matching. The clonotype originates from a human donor in good health. Sequenced sample: blood. In nucleotides, the sequence is TGCGCCAGCAGCTTGGAGGTAAACAGGCCGAACTATGGCTACACCTTC. Translated, this is CASSLEVNRPNYGYTF.